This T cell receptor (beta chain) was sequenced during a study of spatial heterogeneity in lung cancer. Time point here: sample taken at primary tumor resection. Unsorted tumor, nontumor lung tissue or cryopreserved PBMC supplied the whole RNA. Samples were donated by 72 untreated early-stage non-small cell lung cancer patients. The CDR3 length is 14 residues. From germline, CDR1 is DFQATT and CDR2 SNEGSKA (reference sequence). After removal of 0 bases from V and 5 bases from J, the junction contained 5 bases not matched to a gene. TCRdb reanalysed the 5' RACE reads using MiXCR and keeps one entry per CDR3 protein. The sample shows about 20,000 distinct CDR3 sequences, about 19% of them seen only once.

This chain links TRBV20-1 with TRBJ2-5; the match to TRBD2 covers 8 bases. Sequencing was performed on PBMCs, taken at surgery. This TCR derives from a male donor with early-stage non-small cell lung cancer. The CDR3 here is CSAREGSGAETQYF. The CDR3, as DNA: TGCAGTGCTAGAGAAGGTAGCGGGGCCGAGACCCAGTACTTC.